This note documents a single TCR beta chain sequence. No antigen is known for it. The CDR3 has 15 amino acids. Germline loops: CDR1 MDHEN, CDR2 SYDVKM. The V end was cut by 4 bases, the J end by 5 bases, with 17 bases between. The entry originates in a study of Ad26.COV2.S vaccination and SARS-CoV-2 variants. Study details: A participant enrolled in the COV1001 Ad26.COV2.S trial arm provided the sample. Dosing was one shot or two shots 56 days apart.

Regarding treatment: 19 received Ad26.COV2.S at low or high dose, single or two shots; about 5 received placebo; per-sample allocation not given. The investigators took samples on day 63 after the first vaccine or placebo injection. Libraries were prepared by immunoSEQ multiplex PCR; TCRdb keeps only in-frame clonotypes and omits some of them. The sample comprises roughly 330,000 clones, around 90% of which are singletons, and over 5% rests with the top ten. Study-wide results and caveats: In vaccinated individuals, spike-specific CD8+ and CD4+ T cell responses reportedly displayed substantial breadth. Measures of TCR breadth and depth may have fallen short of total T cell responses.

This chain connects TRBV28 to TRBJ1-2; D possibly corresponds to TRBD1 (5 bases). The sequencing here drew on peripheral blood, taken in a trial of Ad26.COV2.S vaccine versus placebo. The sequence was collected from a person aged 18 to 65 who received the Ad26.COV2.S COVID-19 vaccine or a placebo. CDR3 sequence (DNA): TGTGCCAGCAGTTGGGGGGGTACTGTAACTTATGGCTACACCTTC. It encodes CASSWGGTVTYGYTF.